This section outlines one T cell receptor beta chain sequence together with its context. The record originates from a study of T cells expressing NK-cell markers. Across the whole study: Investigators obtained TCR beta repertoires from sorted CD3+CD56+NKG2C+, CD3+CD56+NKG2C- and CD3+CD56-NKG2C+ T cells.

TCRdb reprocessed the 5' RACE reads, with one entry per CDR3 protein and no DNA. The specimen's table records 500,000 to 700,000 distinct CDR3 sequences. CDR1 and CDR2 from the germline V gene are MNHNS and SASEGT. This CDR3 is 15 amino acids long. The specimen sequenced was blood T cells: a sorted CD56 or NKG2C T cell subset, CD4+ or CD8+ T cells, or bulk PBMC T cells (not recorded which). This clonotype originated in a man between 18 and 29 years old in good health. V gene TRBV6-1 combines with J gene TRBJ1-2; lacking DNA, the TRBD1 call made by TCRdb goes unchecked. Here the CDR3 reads CASSEAPGRSYGYTF.